This T cell receptor beta chain was recorded in a study of CD8+CD57+ T cells in acquired aplastic anemia. Overall study: Sorting CD4+ and CD8+ cells gave DNA averaging around 3 ug. On average, healthy donors gave some 11 million reads for CD4+ cells.

As concerns this clonotype: The antigen remains undetermined.

V shed 2 bases and J shed 4 bases, with 5 bases lying between them. The CDR3 runs to 13 residues. Germline CDR1 MGHRA, CDR2 YSYEKL. Findings and caveats of the study: Patients and controls shared approximately 30 CD8+ CDR3 sequences, highly expressed in patients. No significant patient-versus-control difference appeared in CD8+ Simpson's diversity.

TCR beta VDJ and CDR3 profiles were obtained from a genomic DNA template. Using its own MiXCR run on the reads, TCRdb lists one record per CDR3 protein. There are about 220,000 distinct CDR3 sequences in the sample; 30% to 40% occur only once, and 1.1% lies in the top ten. The source of this sequence is a human donor in good health, serving as a control. Material for sequencing was sorted CD4+, CD8+, or CD8+CD57+ T cells (not recorded which) from PBMCs. The chain has TRBV4-1 and TRBJ2-2, with unresolved D. This CDR3 is CASSQFSTGELFF. For the CDR3, the DNA is TGCGCCAGCAGCCAATTTTCCACCGGGGAGCTGTTTTTT.